The 32 T cell receptor beta chains below were found in one sample sequenced in a study of CD8+CD57+ T cells in acquired aplastic anemia. Genomic DNA constituted the template upon which TCR beta VDJ and CDR3 profiling was performed. TCRdb ran MiXCR on the reads and lists one entry per CDR3 protein. Of more than 95,000 distinct CDR3 sequences listed, over 30% are singletons. Patients chosen for sequencing had CD8+CD57+ cells that had expanded, as shown by flow cytometry. Material: sorted CD4+, CD8+, or CD8+CD57+ T cells (not recorded which) from PBMCs. The receptors here all came from a human donor with aplastic anemia.

In this sample, this clonotype turned up many times. This sequence joins TRBV9 and TRBJ2-1; TRBD2 might be the D (5 bases). Germline CDR1 SGDLS, CDR2 YYNGEE. This CDR3 has 16 residues. The germline V and J ends were trimmed by 0 bases and 1 base, with 11 bases remaining between them. DNA of the CDR3: TGTGCCAGCAGCGTAGGGGCGGGTCTATCCTACAATGAGCAGTTCTTC. Its protein is CASSVGAGLSYNEQFF.

This clonotype was seen at least ten times. The chain couples TRBV6-5 to TRBJ1-6, with 9 positions matching TRBD1. The CDR3 covers 16 residues. The V gene end was trimmed by 4 bases and the J gene end by 5 bases; junction bases not matched to a gene: 6. Germline V gene data show CDR1 as MNHEY and CDR2 as SVGAGI. Here the CDR3 DNA reads TGTGCCAGCAGTTTTCAACAGGGGGCTGATAATTCACCCCTCCACTTT. Translated, it gives CASSFQQGADNSPLHF.

The CDR3, as DNA: TGTGCCAGCAGTGATCTCCAGGGCCGTGAAAAACTGTTTTTT. Protein: CASSDLQGREKLFF. The chain couples TRBV25-1 to TRBJ1-4; a possible D gene is TRBD1 (5 bases). V was pared by 3 bases and J by 7 bases, with 12 bases between. The CDR3 spans 14 residues. Germline V gene data show CDR1 as MGHDK and CDR2 as SYGVNS.

The rearrangement uses TRBV20-1 and TRBJ1-5, with 10 bases lining up with TRBD1. After removal of 3 bases from V and 5 bases from J, the junction contained 4 bases not matched to a gene. Germline V gene lookup returns CDR1 DFQATT and CDR2 SNEGSKA (reference sequence). This CDR3 is 14 amino acids long. CDR3 protein: CSARGQGLDQPQHF. The CDR3 DNA follows: TGCAGTGCTAGGGGACAGGGGCTTGATCAGCCCCAGCATTTT.

Only a few counts were recorded for this clonotype. The V call is TRBV7-2, the J call TRBJ1-2; D call uncertain. Germline loops: CDR1 SGHTA, CDR2 FQGNSA. V lost 1 base and J 4 bases, leaving 10 bases between the germline ends. CDR3 length: 14 residues. The CDR3 loop reads CASSLGTNSYGYTF. The CDR3 bases are TGTGCCAGCAGCTTAGGTACCAATTCCTATGGCTACACCTTC.

On this clonotype itself: A read error may be the cause here, since a much bigger clone is one base away. The chain recombines TRBV20-1 with TRBJ2-2; D perhaps matches TRBD2 (7 bases). The CDR3 totals 16 residues. In germline, CDR1 is DFQATT, CDR2 SNEGSKA (reference sequence). The germline V and J ends were trimmed by 0 bases and 4 bases, with 15 bases remaining between them. For the CDR3, the DNA is TGCAGTGCTAGAGATCCTAGGGGGGGCACCACCGGGGAGCTGTTTTTT. As protein: CSARDPRGGTTGELFF.

The chain carries TRBV5-1 and TRBJ1-6; maybe TRBD1 (6 bases). Germline CDR1 SGHRS, CDR2 YFSETQ. CDR3 length: 15 residues. Trimming pared 0 bases from V and 7 bases from J, leaving 11 bases between. The CDR3 DNA sequence: TGCGCCAGCAGCTTGGCCGGGACATCGAATTCACCCCTCCACTTT. Protein sequence: CASSLAGTSNSPLHF.

Comments on this clonotype: A much more abundant neighbour one base away suggests this may be a read error. The chain recombines TRBV5-8 with TRBJ2-7, with unresolved D. The CDR3 is 15 amino acids. Looked up from germline, CDR1 is SGHTS and CDR2 is YDEGEE. CDR3 nucleotide sequence: TGTGCCAGCAGCTTGGCCGGAGTCGGTTTCTACGACCAGTACTTC. Its protein product is CASSLAGVGFYDQYF.

The rearrangement uses TRBV19 and TRBJ2-7; 9 bases line up with TRBD1. CDR1 LNHDA and CDR2 SQIVND come from the germline V gene (reference sequence). J gave up 3 bases and V 9 bases, and 6 bases lay outside the gene matches. There are 13 residues in the CDR3. In DNA, the CDR3 is TGTGCCAGCAGACAGGGGGGAAACTACGAGCAGTACTTC. Protein sequence: CASRQGGNYEQYF. The full variable domain, completed using reference TRBV19 and TRBJ2-7, is DGGITQSPKYLFRKEGQNVTLSCEQNLNHDAMYWYRQDPGQGLRLIYYSQIVNDFQKGDIAEGYSVSREKKESFPLTVTSAQKNPTAFYLCASRQGGNYEQYFGPGTRLTVT.

The V gene is TRBV10-3, the J gene TRBJ2-5; 7 bases line up with TRBD1. The CDR3 runs to 17 residues. Germline assignment: CDR1 ENHRY and CDR2 SYGVKD. V was pared by 3 bases and J by 0 bases, with 10 bases of the junction left unmatched. CDR3 loop: CAISEFLGRGYQETQYF. CDR3 DNA: TGTGCCATCAGTGAATTTCTCGGCAGGGGGTACCAAGAGACCCAGTACTTC.

V usage is TRBV2 and J usage is TRBJ2-5; TRBD2 aligns across 8 bases. Germline CDR1 is SNHLY and CDR2 is FYNNEI. The ends lost 10 bases at V and 4 bases at J; junction bases unmatched: 11. The CDR3 is 14 amino acids. The CDR3 reads CAIRPSGGPETQYF. The CDR3 coding sequence is TGTGCCATCAGACCTTCGGGGGGGCCAGAGACCCAGTACTTC.

The chain carries TRBV10-3 and TRBJ2-5, with D perhaps matching TRBD1 (6 bases). V was cut by 6 bases and J by 5 bases, with 13 bases left in between. The CDR3 totals 13 residues. CDR1 and CDR2 (germline): ENHRY, SYGVKD. This CDR3 is CAIRGSGDETQYF. CDR3 coding DNA: TGTGCCATCAGGGGGTCAGGGGACGAGACCCAGTACTTC.

The chain links TRBV29-1 to TRBJ1-2; D uncertain. The CDR3 length is 9 residues. Germline lookup yields CDR1 SQVTM and CDR2 ANQGSEA. V was trimmed by 7 bases and J by 12 bases, leaving 12 bases between them. The CDR3 coding sequence is TGCAGCGCCGCCCCTGGAAACACCTTC. This sequence encodes CSAAPGNTF.

In this sample, this clonotype turned up many times. The rearrangement links TRBV12-3 or TRBV12-4 to TRBJ1-5; D uncertain. The ends were cut back, 1 base at V and 5 bases at J, with 6 bases in the middle. The CDR3 extends over 13 amino acids. In DNA, the CDR3 is TGTGCCAGCAGTTTAGGTACCTATCAGCCCCAGCATTTT. It is translated as CASSLGTYQPQHF.

Ten or more counts support this clonotype. V and J are TRBV5-1 and TRBJ1-1; D ambiguous. V lost 4 bases and J 9 bases, leaving 13 bases between the germline ends. CDR1 SGHRS and CDR2 YFSETQ come from the germline V gene. This CDR3 has 12 residues. CDR3 sequence: CASSRIGDQAFF. CDR3 nucleotides: TGCGCCAGCAGCCGGATTGGGGATCAAGCTTTCTTT.

The gene calls are TRBV10-3 and TRBJ2-6; weak D call: TRBD1 (6 bases). Trimming removed 3 bases from V and 3 bases from J, with 12 bases in between. Germline CDR1 is ENHRY and CDR2 is SYGVKD. This CDR3 has 16 residues. This chain's CDR3 is CAISESTGFGANVLTF. In DNA, the CDR3 is TGTGCCATCAGTGAATCGACAGGTTTTGGGGCCAACGTCCTGACTTTC.

This clonotype was observed a handful of times. This chain connects TRBV5-4 to TRBJ2-2, with D perhaps TRBD1 (6 bases). CDR1 is SGHNT and CDR2 is YYREEE in the germline V gene (reference sequence). The CDR3 extends over 17 amino acids. The V gene lost 0 bases and the J gene lost 4 bases, with 16 bases spanning the gap. The CDR3 region is CASSLARGVRSTGELFF. CDR3 coding DNA: TGTGCCAGCAGCTTGGCCAGGGGCGTTAGGAGCACCGGGGAGCTGTTTTTT.

V usage is TRBV2 and J usage is TRBJ2-3; D is unresolved. The ends were cut back, 7 bases at V and 2 bases at J, with 10 bases in the middle. There are 13 residues in the CDR3. CDR1 and CDR2 (germline): SNHLY, FYNNEI. Here the CDR3 DNA reads TGTGCCAGCAACCCCCCACACACAGATACGCAGTATTTT. Protein sequence: CASNPPHTDTQYF. The whole variable domain, remainder taken from reference TRBV2 and TRBJ2-3, is EPEVTQTPSHQVTQMGQEVILRCVPISNHLYFYWYRQILGQKVEFLVSFYNNEISEKSEIFDDQFSVERPDGSNFTLKIRSTKLEDSAMYFCASNPPHTDTQYFGPGTRLTVL.

In the case of this clonotype: Because it lacks the conserved phenylalanine or tryptophan at the end, this CDR3 is likely a read error. The V gene is TRBV7-3, the J gene TRBJ1-2; D ambiguous. The CDR3 is made up of 12 amino acids. Trimming pared 0 bases from V and 7 bases from J, leaving 6 bases between. CDR1 and CDR2 from the germline V gene are SGHTA and FQGTGA. The CDR3 nucleotides read TGTGCCAGCAGCTTAACACCAGGTGGCTACACCTCC. Translating gives CASSLTPGGYTS.

This clonotype was found many times. This chain connects TRBV7-3 to TRBJ2-5; 9 positions match TRBD2. After removal of 2 bases from V and 5 bases from J, the junction contained 9 bases not matched to a gene. CDR1 is SGHTA, CDR2 FQGTGA, per germline. The CDR3 contains 16 residues. CDR3 amino acids: CASSLLGGGAGETQYF. The CDR3 DNA is TGTGCCAGCAGCTTACTTGGCGGGGGGGCTGGGGAGACCCAGTACTTC.

This clonotype was picked up a small number of times. CDR3: CASSNWYGQYV. In DNA, the CDR3 is TGTGCCAGCAGTAATTGGTACGGGCAGTACGTC. The V gene is TRBV6-1, the J gene TRBJ2-7, with D uncertain. The CDR3 sequence is 11 residues long. Germline V CDR1 and CDR2: MNHNS, SASEGT.

This clonotype ranks as medium-sized (0.01 to 0.1%). The chain has TRBV10-2 and TRBJ2-7; D unclear. This CDR3 region has 11 residues. The germline CDR1 and CDR2 sequences are WSHSY and SAAADI. The germline V and J ends were trimmed by 7 bases and 0 bases, with 4 bases remaining between them. The CDR3 DNA follows: TGCGCCAGCAAATCCTCCTACGAGCAGTACTTC. It codes for CASKSSYEQYF.

This clonotype was seen more than once but under ten times. This chain uses TRBV11-1 with TRBJ2-2; D possibly uses TRBD1 or TRBD2 (6 bases each). Germline V gives CDR1 SGHAT, CDR2 FQDESV (reference sequence). This CDR3 is 16 amino acids long. Trimming pared 2 bases from V and 7 bases from J, leaving 17 bases between. The CDR3 loop reads CASSLWSWGAIGELFF. CDR3 coding DNA: TGTGCCAGCAGCTTATGGTCCTGGGGGGCTATCGGGGAGCTGTTTTTT.

This clonotype was observed at least ten times. The gene calls are TRBV11-2 and TRBJ2-5; D is perhaps TRBD1 (6 bases). The V gene's germline CDR1 is SGHAT and CDR2 FQNNGV. The V gene lost 4 bases and the J gene lost 2 bases, with 11 bases spanning the gap. The CDR3 contains 14 residues. The CDR3 sequence is CASSSQGTQETQYF. The CDR3 bases are TGTGCCAGCAGCTCACAGGGAACGCAAGAGACCCAGTACTTC.

This sequence joins TRBV20-1 and TRBJ1-6; TRBD1 is a possible D gene (6 bases). Per germline, CDR1 DFQATT and CDR2 SNEGSKA (reference sequence). The length of the CDR3 is 17 residues. Trimming shortened V by 5 bases and J by 4 bases, and 21 bases separated the two germline ends. The CDR3 nucleotides read TGCAGTGCTCGGGACAACGAAGATAGCCCTTATAATTCACCCCTCCACTTT. It translates to CSARDNEDSPYNSPLHF.

This sequence joins TRBV11-2 and TRBJ2-5; TRBD2 might be the D (6 bases). The germline V gene encodes CDR1 SGHAT and CDR2 FQNNGV. CDR3 length equals 14 residues. Trimming took off 2 bases at V and 4 bases at J, with 11 bases between the two ends. The chain's CDR3 is CASSLIYGGETQYF. In DNA form, the CDR3 reads TGTGCCAGCAGCTTAATTTACGGGGGAGAGACCCAGTACTTC.

This clonotype was seen just once. This chain links TRBV2 with TRBJ2-5; no reliable D call. Germline-derived CDR1 and CDR2 are SNHLY and FYNNEI. The V and J ends lost 4 bases and 4 bases respectively, with 4 bases between them. The length of the CDR3 is 11 residues. In DNA, the CDR3 is TGTGCCAGCAGTGGGCCAGAGACCCAGTACTTC. Translated, it gives CASSGPETQYF.

A note on this clonotype: The junction departs from germline at one end; a sequencing error may be responsible. The chain carries TRBV9 and TRBJ1-2; D remains unclear. The CDR3 is made up of 10 amino acids. The germline V gene has CDR1 SGDLS and CDR2 YYNGEE. The CDR3 loop reads CAGSGWGYTF. The CDR3 region has the DNA TGTGCCGGCAGCGGTTGGGGCTACACCTTC.

The sample holds many counts of this clonotype. The rearrangement joins TRBV4-2 to TRBJ1-1, with D possibly being TRBD1 (5 bases). The V end lost 3 bases, the J end lost 1 base, and 9 bases lay between the germline ends. The germline gives CDR1 LGHNA, CDR2 YNFKEQ. The CDR3 runs 14 residues. In DNA form, the CDR3 reads TGTGCCAGCAGCCACCAGGACACGAACACTGAAGCTTTCTTT. Translating gives CASSHQDTNTEAFF.

The rearrangement joins TRBV2 to TRBJ1-4; no clear D gene. Trimming stripped 4 bases from V and 8 bases from J, with 8 bases between. The length of the CDR3 is 12 residues. Germline loops: CDR1 SNHLY, CDR2 FYNNEI. The CDR3 region has the DNA TGTGCCAGCAGTGTAGCGTGGGAAAAACTGTTTTTT. Encoded protein: CASSVAWEKLFF.

The chain has TRBV7-8 and TRBJ2-2, with D perhaps TRBD1 or TRBD2 (5 bases each). V lost 10 bases and J 6 bases, leaving 15 bases between the germline ends. This CDR3 is built from 13 residues. CDR1 SGHVS and CDR2 FQNEAQ come from the germline V gene. CDR3 nucleotide sequence: TGTGCCATCTCCCGGGGCGCGGCCGGGGAGCTGTTTTTT. Residues: CAISRGAAGELFF.

For this clonotype: This may come from a read error, since a much larger clone is one base off. The chain joins TRBV5-5 to TRBJ1-4; D unresolved. The CDR3 consists of 15 residues. The V gene's germline CDR1 is SGHKS and CDR2 YYEKEE (reference sequence). CDR3 bases: TGTGCCAGCAGCTTGATATCGTCAGCGCAAATCCCGGTTCTTTTT. This encodes CASSLISSAQIPVLF.